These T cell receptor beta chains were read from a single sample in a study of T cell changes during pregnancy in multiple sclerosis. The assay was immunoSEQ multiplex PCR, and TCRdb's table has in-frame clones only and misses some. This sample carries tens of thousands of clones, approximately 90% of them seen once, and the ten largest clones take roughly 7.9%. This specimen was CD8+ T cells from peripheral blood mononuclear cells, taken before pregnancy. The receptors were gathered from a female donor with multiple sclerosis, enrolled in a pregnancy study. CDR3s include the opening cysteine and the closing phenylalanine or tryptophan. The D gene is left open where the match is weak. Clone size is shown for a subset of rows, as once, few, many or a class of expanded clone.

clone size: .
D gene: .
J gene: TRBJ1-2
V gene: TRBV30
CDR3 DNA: TGTGCCTGGAAGGTTGGAGGACTCTATGGCTACACCTTC
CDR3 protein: CAWKVGGLYGYTF

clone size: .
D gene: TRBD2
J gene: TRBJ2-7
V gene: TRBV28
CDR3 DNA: TGTGCCAGCACAGAGACTAGCGGGAGCTATCTCGCATCCTACGAGCAGTACTTC
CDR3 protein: CASTETSGSYLASYEQYF

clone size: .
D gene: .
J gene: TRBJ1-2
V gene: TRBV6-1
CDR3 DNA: TGTGCCAGCAGTGAACTTCTCTTTTCGAGTACTAACTATGGCTACACCTTC
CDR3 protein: CASSELLFSSTNYGYTF

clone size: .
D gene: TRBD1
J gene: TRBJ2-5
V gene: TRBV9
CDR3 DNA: TGTGCCAGCAGCTTTTATGGGACAGGGGGCTTGGAGACCCAGTACTTC
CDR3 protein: CASSFYGTGGLETQYF

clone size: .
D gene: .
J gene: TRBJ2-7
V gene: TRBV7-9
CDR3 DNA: TGTGCCAGCAGCTTGGACATGCTCTCCTACGAGCAGTACTTC
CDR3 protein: CASSLDMLSYEQYF

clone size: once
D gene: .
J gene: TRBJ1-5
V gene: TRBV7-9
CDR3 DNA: TGTGCCACCTCCCCGACAGATAGCAATCAGCCCCAGCATTTT
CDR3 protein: CATSPTDSNQPQHF

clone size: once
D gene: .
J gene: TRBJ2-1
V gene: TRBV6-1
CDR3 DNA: TGTGCCAGCAGCTCTAGCGTCTACAATGAGCAGTTCTTC
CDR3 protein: CASSSSVYNEQFF

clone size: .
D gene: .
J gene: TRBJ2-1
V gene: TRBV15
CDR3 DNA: TGTGCCACCAGCAGAGTCGGGAGCTTGTTATACTACAGTGAGCAGTTCTTC
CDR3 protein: CATSRVGSLLYYSEQFF

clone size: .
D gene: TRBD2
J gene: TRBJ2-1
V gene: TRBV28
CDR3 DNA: TGTGCCAGTCTAACTAGCGGGGGACGGGGTGAGCAGTTCTTC
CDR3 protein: CASLTSGGRGEQFF

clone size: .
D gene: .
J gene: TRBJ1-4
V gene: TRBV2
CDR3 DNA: TGTGCCAGCAGTGAAAGAGGCCGGTCAACTAATGAAAAACTGTTTTTT
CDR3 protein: CASSERGRSTNEKLFF

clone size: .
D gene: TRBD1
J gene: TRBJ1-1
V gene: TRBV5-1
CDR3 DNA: TGCGCCAGCAGCCCCCGACAGGGTTCAATGAACACTGAAGCTTTCTTT
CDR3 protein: CASSPRQGSMNTEAFF

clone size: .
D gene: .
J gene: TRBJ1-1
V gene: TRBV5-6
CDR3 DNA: TGTGCCAGCAGCTTCAGTAACACTGAAGCTTTCTTT
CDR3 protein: CASSFSNTEAFF

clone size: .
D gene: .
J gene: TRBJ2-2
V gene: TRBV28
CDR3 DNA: TGTGCCAGCAGTCCACTACAGGGTTACGGGGAGCTGTTTTTT
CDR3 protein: CASSPLQGYGELFF

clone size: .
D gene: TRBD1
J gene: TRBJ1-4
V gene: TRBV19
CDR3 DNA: TGTGCCAGCTCGGACAGGGTTTCAACTAATGAAAAACTGTTTTTT
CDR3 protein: CASSDRVSTNEKLFF

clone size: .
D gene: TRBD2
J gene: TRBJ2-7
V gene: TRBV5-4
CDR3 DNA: TGTGCCAGCAGCGTAAGACTAGCGGGGGACGTCGAGCAGTACTTC
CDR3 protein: CASSVRLAGDVEQYF

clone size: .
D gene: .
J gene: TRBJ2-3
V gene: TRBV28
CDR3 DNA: TGTGCCAGCAGACAGACTAGTACAGATACGCAGTATTTT
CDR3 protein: CASRQTSTDTQYF

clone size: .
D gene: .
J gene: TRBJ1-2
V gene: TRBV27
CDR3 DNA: TGTGCCAGCAGGTCGGACAGTAATCTACCGAACTATGGCTACACCTTC
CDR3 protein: CASRSDSNLPNYGYTF

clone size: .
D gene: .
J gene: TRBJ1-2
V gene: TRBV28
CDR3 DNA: TGTGCCAGCAGTTTCTCAGGAGGAGGGTGGGGTGGCTACACCTTC
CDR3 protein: CASSFSGGGWGGYTF

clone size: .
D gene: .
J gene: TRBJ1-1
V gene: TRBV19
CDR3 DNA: TGTGCCAGTAATTTACAGGGTGGGAGAACTGAAGCTTTCTTT
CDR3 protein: CASNLQGGRTEAFF

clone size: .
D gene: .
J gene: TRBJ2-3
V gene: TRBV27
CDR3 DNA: TGTGCCAGCAGTTTGCAGTCCAGCACAGATACGCAGTATTTT
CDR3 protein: CASSLQSSTDTQYF

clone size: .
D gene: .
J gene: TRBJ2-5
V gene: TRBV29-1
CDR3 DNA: TGCAGCGTTGCCCCTCCCGGTGGGGGGGCAACCCAGTACTTC
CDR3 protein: CSVAPPGGGATQYF

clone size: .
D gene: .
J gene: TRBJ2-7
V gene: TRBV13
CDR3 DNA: TGTGCCAGCAGCTTAGTGGCAGGGAAGGGATATGGCGAGCAGTACTTC
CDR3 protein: CASSLVAGKGYGEQYF

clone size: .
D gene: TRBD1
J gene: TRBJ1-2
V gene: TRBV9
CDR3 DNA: TGTGCCAGCAGCTACACCGGGACAGAATATGGCTACACCTTC
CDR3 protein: CASSYTGTEYGYTF

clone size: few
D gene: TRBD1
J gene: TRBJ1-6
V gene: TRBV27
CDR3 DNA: TGTGCCAGCAGTCAGGGGGTTTCACCCCTCCACTTT
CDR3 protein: CASSQGVSPLHF

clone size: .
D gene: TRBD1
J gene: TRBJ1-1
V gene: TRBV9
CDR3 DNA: TGTGCCAGCAGCCCCCGGGGACAGGTGAACACTGAAGCTTTCTTT
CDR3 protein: CASSPRGQVNTEAFF

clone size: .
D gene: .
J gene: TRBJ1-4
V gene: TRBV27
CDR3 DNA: TGTGCCAGCAGTTTAATCGGGAAGGGCGAAAAACTGTTTTTT
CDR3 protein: CASSLIGKGEKLFF

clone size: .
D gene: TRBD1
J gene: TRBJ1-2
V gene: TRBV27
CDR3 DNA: TGTGCCAGCAGTTTATATTGGGGGGACAGATCCTATGGCTACACCTTC
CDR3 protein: CASSLYWGDRSYGYTF

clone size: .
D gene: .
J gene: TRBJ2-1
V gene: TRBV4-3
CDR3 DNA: TGCGCCAGCAGCCAAGCGGGCCCAGGGGATGAGCAGTTCTTC
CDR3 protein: CASSQAGPGDEQFF

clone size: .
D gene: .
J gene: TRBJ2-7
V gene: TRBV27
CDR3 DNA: TGTGCCAGCAGCATGGGACATTACAGCTCCTACGAGCAGTACTTC
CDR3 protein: CASSMGHYSSYEQYF

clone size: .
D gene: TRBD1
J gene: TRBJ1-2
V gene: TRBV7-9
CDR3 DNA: TGTGCCAGCAGCTTCGGGGACAGCGGCTACACCTTC
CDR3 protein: CASSFGDSGYTF

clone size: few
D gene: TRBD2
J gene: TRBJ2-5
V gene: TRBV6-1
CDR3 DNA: TGTGCCAGCAGTGAAGTAGCGGGAGGATCGGAGACCCAGTACTTC
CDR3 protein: CASSEVAGGSETQYF

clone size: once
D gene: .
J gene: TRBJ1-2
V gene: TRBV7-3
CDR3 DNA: TGTGCCAGCAGCATACAGGTAAATGGCTACACCTTC
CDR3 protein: CASSIQVNGYTF

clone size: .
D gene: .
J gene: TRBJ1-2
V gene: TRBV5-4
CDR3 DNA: TGTGCCAGCAGCTTGCGAGAAGAGGGAAACATGTTATATGGCTACACCTTC
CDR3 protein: CASSLREEGNMLYGYTF

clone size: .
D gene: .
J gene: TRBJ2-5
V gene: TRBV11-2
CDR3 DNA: TGTGCCAGCAGCTTAGTAGCAGGGCCCCAAGAGACCCAGTACTTC
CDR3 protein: CASSLVAGPQETQYF

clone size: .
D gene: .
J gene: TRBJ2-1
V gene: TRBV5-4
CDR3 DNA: TGTGCCAGCAGCTGGTCTAGCAAAACCTACAATGAGCAGTTCTTC
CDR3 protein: CASSWSSKTYNEQFF

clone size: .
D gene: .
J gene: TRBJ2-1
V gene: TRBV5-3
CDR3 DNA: TGTGCCAGAAGCTTGGCGGGCTCCTACAATGAGCAGTTCTTC
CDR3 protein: CARSLAGSYNEQFF

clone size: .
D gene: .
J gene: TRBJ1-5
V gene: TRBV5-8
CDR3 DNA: TGTGCCAGCAGCTTGTCGGCAGGGATGCAGCCCCAGCATTTT
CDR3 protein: CASSLSAGMQPQHF

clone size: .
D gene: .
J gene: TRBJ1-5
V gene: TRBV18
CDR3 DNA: TGTGCCAGCTCACTGAACGGGGGAACTTTGGGGAATCAGCCCCAGCATTTT
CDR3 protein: CASSLNGGTLGNQPQHF

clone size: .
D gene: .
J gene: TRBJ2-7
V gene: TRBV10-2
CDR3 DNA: TGCGCCAGCACCCTCCCCCAGGGCGGCTACGAGCAGTACTTC
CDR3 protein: CASTLPQGGYEQYF

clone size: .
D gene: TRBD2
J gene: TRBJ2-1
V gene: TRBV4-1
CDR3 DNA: TGCGCCAGCAGCCGACCTCTAGCGGGCTCCTACAATGAGCAGTTCTTC
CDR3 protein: CASSRPLAGSYNEQFF

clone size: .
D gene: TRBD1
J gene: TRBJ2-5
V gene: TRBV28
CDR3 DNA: TGTGCCAGCAGTTTGAGGGACAGCACGGAGACCCAGTACTTC
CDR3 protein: CASSLRDSTETQYF

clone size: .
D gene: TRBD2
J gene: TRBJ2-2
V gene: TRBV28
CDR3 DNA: TGTGCCACCGCTGGACTAGCGGGACTCACCGGGGAGCTGTTTTTT
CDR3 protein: CATAGLAGLTGELFF

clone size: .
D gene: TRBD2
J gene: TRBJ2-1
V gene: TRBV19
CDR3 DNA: TGTGCCAGTAGTGCGGGAGGTGCGGTAAATGAGCAGTTCTTC
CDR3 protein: CASSAGGAVNEQFF

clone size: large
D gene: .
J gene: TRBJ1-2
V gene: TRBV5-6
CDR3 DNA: TGTGCCAGCAGCGATGCAGGGGATGGCTACACCTTC
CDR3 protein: CASSDAGDGYTF

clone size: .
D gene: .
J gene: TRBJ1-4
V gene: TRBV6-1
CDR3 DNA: TGTGCCAGCAGTGAAAGGACAGACTATGAAAAACTGTTTTTT
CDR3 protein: CASSERTDYEKLFF

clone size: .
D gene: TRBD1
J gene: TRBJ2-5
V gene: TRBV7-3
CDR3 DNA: TGTGCCAGCAGCCTGGGACAGGGAGGGTGGACCCAGTACTTC
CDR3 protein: CASSLGQGGWTQYF

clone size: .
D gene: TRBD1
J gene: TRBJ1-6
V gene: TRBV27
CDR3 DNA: TGTGCCAGCAGTTCTCTCGACAGGGGGGCGCCACCCCTCCACTTT
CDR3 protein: CASSSLDRGAPPLHF

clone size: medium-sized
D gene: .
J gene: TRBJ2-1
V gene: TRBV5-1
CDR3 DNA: TGCGCCAGCAGCTTGACTAACGTTGAGCAGTTCTTC
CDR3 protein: CASSLTNVEQFF

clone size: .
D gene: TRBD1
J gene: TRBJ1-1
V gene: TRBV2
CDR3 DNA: TGTGCCAGCAGTACTGCACCAACAGGGGGGAGTAAGGAAGCTTTCTTT
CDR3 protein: CASSTAPTGGSKEAFF

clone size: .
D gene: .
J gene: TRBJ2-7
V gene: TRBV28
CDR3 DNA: TGTGCCAGCAGTCGGACAGTCTACGAGCAGTACTTC
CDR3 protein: CASSRTVYEQYF

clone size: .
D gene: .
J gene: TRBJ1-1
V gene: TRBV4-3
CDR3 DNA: TGCGCCAGCAGCCAAGATCGGAACACTGAAGCTTTCTTT
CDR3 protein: CASSQDRNTEAFF

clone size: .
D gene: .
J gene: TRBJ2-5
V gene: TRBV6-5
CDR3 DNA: TGTGCCAGCAGTATTGGGACTTTGAAGACCCAGTACTTC
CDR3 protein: CASSIGTLKTQYF

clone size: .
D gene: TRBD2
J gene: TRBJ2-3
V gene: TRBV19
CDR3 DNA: TGTGCCAGTAGTGATTTCCTCCCGGCTAGCGGTAGCACAGATACGCAGTATTTT
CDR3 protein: CASSDFLPASGSTDTQYF

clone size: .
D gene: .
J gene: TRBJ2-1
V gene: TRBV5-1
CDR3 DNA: TGCGCCAGCAGTTACACCCATGATGAGCAGTTCTTC
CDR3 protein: CASSYTHDEQFF

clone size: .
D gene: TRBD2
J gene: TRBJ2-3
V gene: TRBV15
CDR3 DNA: TGTGCCACTGTGGGGAAAATTACTAGCGGCACAGATACGCAGTATTTT
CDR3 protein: CATVGKITSGTDTQYF

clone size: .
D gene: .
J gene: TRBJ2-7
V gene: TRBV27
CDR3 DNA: TGTGCCAGCAGTTTAATGGCCGCAGTAGGGGCGCAGTACTTC
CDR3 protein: CASSLMAAVGAQYF